Below are 3 T cell receptor beta chains sequenced from a single sample in a study of T cell repertoires in cytomegalovirus infection. TCRdb reprocessed the reads via MiXCR and lists one record per CDR3 protein. The table shows approximately 590,000 distinct CDR3 sequences, with approximately 40% occurring only once. What these receptors recognize is not known. Material: cultured PBMCs, obtained from culture after CMV antigen stimulation. The source is a human donor in good health (CMV status not recorded). Some clones in this sample may be carry-over from other donors' samples.

This clonotype has more than one count but fewer than ten. CDR3 coding DNA: TGCGCCAGCAGCTCAGACCGGGACTACCTCTACAATGAGCAGTTCTTC. This sequence encodes CASSSDRDYLYNEQFF. The rearrangement uses TRBV4-3 and TRBJ2-1; 7 bases fit TRBD2. The J segment lost 3 bases and the V segment lost 5 bases, leaving 10 bases of the junction unmatched. The CDR3 consists of 16 residues. Germline CDR1 is LGHNA and CDR2 is YSLEER.

The chain is built from TRBV28 and TRBJ2-7, with 9 positions matching TRBD1. V shed 8 bases and J 3 bases; nucleotides not matched to a gene: 5. Germline V gives CDR1 MDHEN, CDR2 SYDVKM. The CDR3 has 13 residues. The CDR3 spells CASDRGDNYEQYF. As DNA, the CDR3 is TGTGCCAGCGACAGGGGGGATAACTACGAGCAGTACTTC.

The chain joins TRBV20-1 to TRBJ2-3; 8 positions agree with TRBD2. Losses at the gene ends were 6 bases for V and 2 bases for J; bases not matched to a gene: 7. Germline V gene lookup returns CDR1 DFQATT and CDR2 SNEGSKA (reference sequence). This CDR3 has 14 amino acids. CDR3 sequence reads: CSAKLAANTDTQYF. CDR3 coding DNA: TGCAGTGCGAAACTAGCGGCAAACACAGATACGCAGTATTTT.